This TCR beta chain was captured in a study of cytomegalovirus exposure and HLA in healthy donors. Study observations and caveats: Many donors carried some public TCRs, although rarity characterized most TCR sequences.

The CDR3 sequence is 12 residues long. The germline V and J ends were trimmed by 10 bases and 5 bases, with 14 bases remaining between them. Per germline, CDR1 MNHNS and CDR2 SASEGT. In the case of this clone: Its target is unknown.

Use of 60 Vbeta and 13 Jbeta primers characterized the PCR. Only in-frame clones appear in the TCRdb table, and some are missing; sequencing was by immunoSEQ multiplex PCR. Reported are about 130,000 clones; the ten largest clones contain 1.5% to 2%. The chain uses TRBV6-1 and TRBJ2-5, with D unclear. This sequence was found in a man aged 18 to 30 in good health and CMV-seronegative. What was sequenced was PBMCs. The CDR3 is CATTIYGETQYF. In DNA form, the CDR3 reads TGTGCCACCACCATCTACGGGGAGACCCAGTACTTC.